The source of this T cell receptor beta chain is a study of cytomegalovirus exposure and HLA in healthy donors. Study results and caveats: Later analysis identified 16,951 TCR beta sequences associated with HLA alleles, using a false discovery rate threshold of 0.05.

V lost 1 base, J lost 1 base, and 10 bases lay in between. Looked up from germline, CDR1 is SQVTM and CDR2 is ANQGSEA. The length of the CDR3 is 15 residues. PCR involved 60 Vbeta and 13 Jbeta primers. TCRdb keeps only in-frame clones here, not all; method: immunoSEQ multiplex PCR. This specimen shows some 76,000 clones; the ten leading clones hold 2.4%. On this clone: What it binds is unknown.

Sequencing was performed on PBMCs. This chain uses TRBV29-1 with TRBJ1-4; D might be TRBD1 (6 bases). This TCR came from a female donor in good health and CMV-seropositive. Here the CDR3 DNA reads TGCAGCGTTGAAGGGGAGGGGGTAACTAATGAAAAACTGTTTTTT. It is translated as CSVEGEGVTNEKLFF.